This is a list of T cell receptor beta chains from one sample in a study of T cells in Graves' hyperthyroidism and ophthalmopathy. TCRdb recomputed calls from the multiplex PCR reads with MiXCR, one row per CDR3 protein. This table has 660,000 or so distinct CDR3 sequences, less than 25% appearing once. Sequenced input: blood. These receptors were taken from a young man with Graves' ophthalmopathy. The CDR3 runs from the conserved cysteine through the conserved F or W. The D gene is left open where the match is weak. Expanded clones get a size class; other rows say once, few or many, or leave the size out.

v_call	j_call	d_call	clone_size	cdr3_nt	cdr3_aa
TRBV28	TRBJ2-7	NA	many	TGTGCCAGCAGTTTCCGAGCTCCGTACGAGCAGTACTTC	CASSFRAPYEQYF
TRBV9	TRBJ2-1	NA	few	TGTGCCAGCAGGGAAGTGGGGGCGGGATTACGAGTCGGGGGTGAGCAGTTCTTC	CASREVGAGLRVGGEQFF
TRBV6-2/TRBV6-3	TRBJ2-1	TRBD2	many	TGTGCCAGCAGTTACTCACTAGGCGGGAGAGGGAATTACAATGAGCAGTTCTTC	CASSYSLGGRGNYNEQFF
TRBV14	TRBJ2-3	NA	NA	TGTGCCAGCAGCCAAAATTTTGAGAGGAGCGAGATAAACACAGATACGCAGTATTTT	CASSQNFERSEINTDTQYF
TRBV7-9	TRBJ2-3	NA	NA	TGTGCCAGCAGCGTACGATCCAGCACAGATACGCAGTATTTT	CASSVRSSTDTQYF
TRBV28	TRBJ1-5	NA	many	TGTGCCAGCAATCGACGGGGCAATCAGCCCCAGCATTTT	CASNRRGNQPQHF
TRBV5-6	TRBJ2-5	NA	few	TGTGCCAGCAGCCCCCGGAAGGGGTGGCGGGAATCGGGCGCAGAGACCCAGTACTTC	CASSPRKGWRESGAETQYF
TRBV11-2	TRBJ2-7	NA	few	TGTGCCAGCAGCTCAGGGACGGCCAGCTCCTACGAGCAGTACTTC	CASSSGTASSYEQYF
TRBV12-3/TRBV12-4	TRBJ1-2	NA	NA	TGTGCCAGCACCAAGACAGAATCTTATGGCTACACCTTC	CASTKTESYGYTF
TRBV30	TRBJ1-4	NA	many	TGTGCCTGGAGTAAACGCTCGAATGAAAAACTGTTTTTT	CAWSKRSNEKLFF
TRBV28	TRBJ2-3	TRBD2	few	TGTGCCAGCAGATTAGGTTCTAGCGGGAGCAGGGGAGTAGATACGCAGTATTTT	CASRLGSSGSRGVDTQYF
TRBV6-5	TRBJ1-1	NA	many	TGTGCCAGCAGTTCTTCAGTCACTGAAGCTTTCTTT	CASSSSVTEAFF
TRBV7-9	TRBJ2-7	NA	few	TGTGCCAGCAGCTCAAGCTCAGGCGTATACGAGCAGTACTTC	CASSSSSGVYEQYF
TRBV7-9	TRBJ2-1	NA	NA	TGTGCCAGCATCGGGACTTTGGATGAGCAGTTCTTC	CASIGTLDEQFF
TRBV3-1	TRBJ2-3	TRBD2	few	TGTGCCAGCAGCCCCTGGGGTAGCGGGAGGGCAGATACGCAGTATTTT	CASSPWGSGRADTQYF
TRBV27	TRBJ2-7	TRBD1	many	TGTGCCAGCAGCCTTCGACAGGGGACCTACGAGCAGTACTTC	CASSLRQGTYEQYF
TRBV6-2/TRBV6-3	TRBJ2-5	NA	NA	TGTGCCAGCAGACTGGGACGGAAATCCCAAGAGACCCAGTACTTC	CASRLGRKSQETQYF
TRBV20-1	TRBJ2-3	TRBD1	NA	TGCAGTGCATTAAAGGGGGCTTCTAGCACAGATACGCAGTATTTT	CSALKGASSTDTQYF
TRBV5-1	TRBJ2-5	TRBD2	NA	TGCGCCAGCAGCTTCGGGACTAGCGGGCACCCGGAGACCCAGTACTTC	CASSFGTSGHPETQYF
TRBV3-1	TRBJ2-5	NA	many	TGTGCCAGCAGGCGGGGCGCCTTGACGGCCGATCAAGAGACCCAGTACTTC	CASRRGALTADQETQYF
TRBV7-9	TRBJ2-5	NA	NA	TGTGCCAGCAGCCCCCCTGGGGGGATAGAGACCCAGTACTTC	CASSPPGGIETQYF
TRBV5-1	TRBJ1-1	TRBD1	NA	TGCGCCAGCAGCTGGACAGGGGGCGTCACTGAAGCTTTCTTT	CASSWTGGVTEAFF
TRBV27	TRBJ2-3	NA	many	TGTGCCAGCAGTTTATGGCGTGGCAGGGCCGGCACAGATACGCAGTATTTT	CASSLWRGRAGTDTQYF
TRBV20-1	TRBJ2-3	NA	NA	TGCAGTGCACCTAAGGACACAGATACGCAGTATTTT	CSAPKDTDTQYF
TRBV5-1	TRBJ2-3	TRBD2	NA	TGCGCCAGCAGCTTGGATGGCGGCGGGGGGGGTGAGGATACGCAGTATTTT	CASSLDGGGGGEDTQYF
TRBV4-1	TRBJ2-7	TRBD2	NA	TGCGCCAGCAGCCAAGAAGCGGCGGGAGGCTTTGGGGTGCAGTACTTC	CASSQEAAGGFGVQYF
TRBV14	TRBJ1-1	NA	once	TGTGCCAGCAGCCAAGATTGGATGAACACTGAAGCTTTCTTT	CASSQDWMNTEAFF
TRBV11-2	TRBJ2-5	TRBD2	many	TGTGCCAGCAGCTTAGCTGGGGGGGGACAAGAGACCCAGTACTTC	CASSLAGGGQETQYF
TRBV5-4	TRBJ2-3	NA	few	TGTGCCAGCAGCTTGGTAGGGACTGGTACAGATACGCAGTATTTT	CASSLVGTGTDTQYF
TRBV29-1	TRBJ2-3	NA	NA	TGCAGCTTCTCGACAGACACAGATACGCAGTATTTT	CSFSTDTDTQYF
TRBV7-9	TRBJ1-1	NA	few	TGTGCCAGCAGCTTAGCCTTGGCAGGGAACACTGAAGCTTTCTTT	CASSLALAGNTEAFF
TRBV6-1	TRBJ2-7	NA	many	TGTGCCAGCAATCACCAGGGAATCGGGAAAAGCGAGCAGTACTTC	CASNHQGIGKSEQYF
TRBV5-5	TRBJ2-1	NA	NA	TGCGCCAGCAGCTCGCAGGACTCACCCTACAATGGGCAGTTCTTC	CASSSQDSPYNGQFF
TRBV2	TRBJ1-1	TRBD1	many	TGTGCCAGCACCCGGGACAGGGTGAGAGGAGCTTTCTTT	CASTRDRVRGAFF
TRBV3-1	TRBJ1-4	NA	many	TGTGCCAGCAGCCCAGCAGGGATTAATGAAAAACTGTTTTTT	CASSPAGINEKLFF
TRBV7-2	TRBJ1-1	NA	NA	TGTGCCAGCAGCTTAAACGGGTTGAACACTGAAGCTTTCTTT	CASSLNGLNTEAFF
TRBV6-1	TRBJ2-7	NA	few	TGTGCCAGCAGTGAAGCGCGAGGTCTAGCGCCGAACTCCTACGAGCAGTACTTC	CASSEARGLAPNSYEQYF
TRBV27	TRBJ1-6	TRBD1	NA	TGTGCCAGCAGGGATACAGGGGCATCCTATAATCCACCCCTCCACTTT	CASRDTGASYNPPLHF
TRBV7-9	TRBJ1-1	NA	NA	TGTGCCAGCAGCCGGACCCTGGCTGAAGCTTTCTTT	CASSRTLAEAFF
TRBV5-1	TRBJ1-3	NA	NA	TGCGCCAGCAGCTCCGGGCTCCACTCTGGAAACACCATATATTTT	CASSSGLHSGNTIYF
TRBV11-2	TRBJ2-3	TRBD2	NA	TGTGCCAGCGAAGCGGGAGGGAGCACAGATACGCAGTATTTT	CASEAGGSTDTQYF
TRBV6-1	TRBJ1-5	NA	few	TGTGCCAGCAGTGAGGGCAGATCGTCGGATAGCAATCAGCCCCAGCATTTT	CASSEGRSSDSNQPQHF
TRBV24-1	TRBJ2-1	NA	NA	TGTGCCACCAGTGATGTTCCCAGAGAACAGGGAGGCGATGAGCAGTTCTTC	CATSDVPREQGGDEQFF
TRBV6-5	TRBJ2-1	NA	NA	TGTGCCAGCAGTTACCGACCCGATGAGCAGTTCTTC	CASSYRPDEQFF
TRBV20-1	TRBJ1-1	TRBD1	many	TGCGCTGCCCCCAAGCAGGGGGTGGTGAACACTGAAGCTTTCTTT	CAAPKQGVVNTEAFF
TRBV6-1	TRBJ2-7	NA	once	TGTGCCAGTGGACGTATCAACTCCTACGAGCAGTACTTC	CASGRINSYEQYF